The 32 T cell receptor beta chains presented below share a single source sample, sequenced in a study of shared clonotypes between healthy human individuals. The method was immunoSEQ multiplex PCR; TCRdb's version includes in-frame clones alone and lacks a portion of them. The repertoire holds fewer than 3 million clones, with around 90% as singletons. Sequenced material: naive CD4+ T cells from PBMCs. The subset: CD45RA+ positively selected. The receptors shown here come from a man aged 18 to 29 in good health. Some clones in this sample may be carry-over from other donors' samples.

The gene calls are TRBV2 and TRBJ2-1; 7 bases are shared with TRBD1. The CDR3 has 15 residues. J lost 4 bases, V lost 6 bases, and 9 bases had no gene match. Germline V gene data show CDR1 as SNHLY and CDR2 as FYNNEI. CDR3 region: CASSTTGTAYNEQFF. CDR3 nucleotide sequence: TGTGCCAGCAGCACGACCGGGACAGCATACAATGAGCAGTTCTTC.

J is TRBJ1-4 and V is TRBV4-2; 10 nucleotides line up with TRBD1. V was clipped by 4 bases and J by 6 bases; unmatched bases: 5. From germline, CDR1 is LGHNA and CDR2 YNFKEQ. CDR3 length: 15 amino acids. CDR3 region: CASSRSGTGDEKLFF. CDR3 coding DNA: TGTGCCAGCAGCCGGTCCGGGACAGGGGATGAAAAACTGTTTTTT.

V and J are TRBV6-5 and TRBJ2-1, with 8 positions matching TRBD1. Germline V gene sequence: CDR1 MNHEY, CDR2 SVGAGI. There are 16 residues in the CDR3. The J segment lost 6 bases and the V segment lost 4 bases, leaving 11 bases of the junction unmatched. This CDR3 is CASSFTDRGFFNEQFF. CDR3 DNA: TGTGCCAGCAGTTTCACTGACAGGGGTTTTTTCAATGAGCAGTTCTTC.

The chain couples TRBV19 to TRBJ2-1; TRBD2 agrees at 7 bases. The CDR3 runs to 15 residues. From germline, CDR1 is LNHDA and CDR2 SQIVND (reference sequence). Trimming took 7 bases from V and 4 from J; bases not matched to a gene: 10. The CDR3 nucleotides are TGTGCCAGTATGTCTGGCGGGAGAGATTACAATGAGCAGTTCTTC. Translation: CASMSGGRDYNEQFF.

In its sample, this clone was seen once. This chain joins TRBV25-1 and TRBJ2-5; the match to TRBD1 covers 7 bases. V was pared by 6 bases and J by 1 base, with 8 bases of the junction left unmatched. CDR1 is MGHDK, CDR2 SYGVNS, per germline. This CDR3 spans 15 amino acids. Written as DNA, the CDR3 is TGTGCCAGCAGCAGCCAGACAGGGCCCCAAGAGACCCAGTACTTC. It specifies CASSSQTGPQETQYF.

The V call is TRBV12-5, the J call TRBJ1-2; no definite D call. Trimming removed 2 bases from V and 4 bases from J, with 17 bases in between. The CDR3 spans 16 residues. Germline V gives CDR1 LGHNT, CDR2 FRNRAP. CDR3 residues: CASGLRTGKFLYGYTF. For the CDR3, the DNA is TGTGCTAGTGGTTTGAGGACGGGGAAGTTCCTCTATGGCTACACCTTC. Drawing the rest from reference TRBV12-5 and TRBJ1-2, the complete variable domain is DARVTQTPRHKVTEMGQEVTMRCQPILGHNTVFWYRQTMMQGLELLAYFRNRAPLDDSGMPKDRFSAEMPDATLATLKIQPSEPRDSAVYFCASGLRTGKFLYGYTFGSGTRLTVV.

This chain joins TRBV10-3 and TRBJ2-1; 11 nucleotides match TRBD2. V trimming: 4 bases; J trimming: 4 bases; junction bases outside the gene matches: 9. The germline V gene has CDR1 ENHRY and CDR2 SYGVKD. CDR3 length: 17 residues. The CDR3: CAISATSGIRHYNEQFF. CDR3 in DNA: TGTGCCATCAGTGCGACTAGCGGGATCCGGCATTACAATGAGCAGTTCTTC.

Details on this clone: The sample has other DNA sequences that encode this CDR3 too. The chain couples TRBV18 to TRBJ2-7, with a tentative D call TRBD1 (6 bases). CDR1 KGHSH and CDR2 LQKENI come from the germline V gene. The CDR3 sequence is 12 residues long. Trimming cost V 2 bases and J 5 bases, with 7 bases left between them. The CDR3 region has the DNA TGTGCCAGCTCACCAGGGGGCGACGAGCAGTACTTC. This gives the protein CASSPGGDEQYF.

The V gene is TRBV6-1, the J gene TRBJ1-4, with D perhaps TRBD1 (5 bases). The CDR3 has 14 amino acids. Per germline, CDR1 MNHNS and CDR2 SASEGT. The germline V and J ends were trimmed by 4 bases and 8 bases, with 14 bases remaining between them. CDR3 nucleotide sequence: TGTGCCAGCAGTGGGGGGGTACTCGGAGAAAAACTGTTTTTT. This sequence encodes CASSGGVLGEKLFF.

The V call is TRBV25-1, the J call TRBJ1-2, with a tentative D call TRBD1 (5 bases). Trimming stripped 6 bases from V and 1 base from J, with 12 bases between. This CDR3 comprises 14 residues. Germline V lookup: CDR1 MGHDK, CDR2 SYGVNS. The DNA of the CDR3 is TGTGCCAGCAGGAGGGGCGGAAATAACTATGGCTACACCTTC. Translation gives CASRRGGNNYGYTF.

The chain recombines TRBV19 with TRBJ1-5, with D maybe TRBD1 (5 bases). Per germline, CDR1 LNHDA and CDR2 SQIVND (reference sequence). Trimming stripped 4 bases from V and 4 bases from J, with 14 bases between. There are 15 residues in the CDR3. CDR3 loop: CASSRQTVANQPQHF. The CDR3 nucleotides read TGTGCCAGTAGTAGACAGACAGTCGCGAATCAGCCCCAGCATTTT.

The chain has TRBV27 and TRBJ1-4, with TRBD1 matching 11 bases. Per germline, CDR1 MNHEY and CDR2 SMNVEV (reference sequence). J lost 7 bases, V lost 5 bases, and 12 bases had no gene match. The CDR3 has 17 residues. The CDR3 DNA follows: TGTGCCAGCAGTCCGACACCGCCGGGACAGGGGGTTGAAAAACTGTTTTTT. It specifies CASSPTPPGQGVEKLFF.

This sequence joins TRBV11-1 and TRBJ2-7, with 9 nucleotides matching TRBD2. The V gene end was trimmed by 0 bases and the J gene end by 0 bases; junction bases not matched to a gene: 0. CDR1 SGHAT and CDR2 FQDESV come from the germline V gene (reference sequence). The CDR3 is made up of 15 amino acids. The CDR3 DNA reads as TGTGCCAGCAGCTTAGCGACTAGCGGCTCCTACGAGCAGTACTTC. It yields the protein CASSLATSGSYEQYF.

This chain uses TRBV5-1 with TRBJ2-3; 8 nucleotides line up with TRBD2. The germline V gene has CDR1 SGHRS and CDR2 YFSETQ. This CDR3 has 17 residues. J was trimmed by 3 bases and V by 3 bases; bases with no gene match: 12. The CDR3 here is CASSSYSGAGGTDTQYF. Written as DNA, the CDR3 is TGCGCCAGCAGCTCTTACTCTGGGGCGGGAGGAACAGATACGCAGTATTTT.

This chain connects TRBV27 to TRBJ2-7; TRBD1 agrees at 8 bases. V lost 2 bases, J lost 3 bases, and 9 bases stayed unmatched. The CDR3 covers 16 residues. CDR1 is MNHEY and CDR2 is SMNVEV in the germline V gene (reference sequence). The DNA for the CDR3 is TGTGCCAGCAGTTTAGGTGGCGGACAGGGTCTCTACGAGCAGTACTTC. Residues: CASSLGGGQGLYEQYF.

The chain recombines TRBV29-1 with TRBJ2-1, with 15 nucleotides matching TRBD2. The CDR3 is 17 residues long. The germline V gene encodes CDR1 SQVTM and CDR2 ANQGSEA. Germline trimming cut 7 bases from V and 1 base from J; bases unmatched to any gene: 8. For the CDR3, the DNA is TGCAGCGCCCCAGGGACTAGCGGGAGGTGGTCCTACAATGAGCAGTTCTTC. Translating gives CSAPGTSGRWSYNEQFF.

The chain is built from TRBV10-3 and TRBJ2-1, with TRBD2 matching 8 bases. CDR1 and CDR2 (germline): ENHRY, SYGVKD. The CDR3 sequence is 17 residues long. V gave up 0 bases and J gave up 2 bases; unmatched junction bases: 6. The CDR3 region is CAISESMGRGAYNEQFF. CDR3 DNA sequence: TGTGCCATCAGTGAGTCAATGGGGCGGGGGGCCTACAATGAGCAGTTCTTC.

This rearrangement joins TRBV20-1 to TRBJ2-7; 9 bases align to TRBD1. The germline gives CDR1 DFQATT, CDR2 SNEGSKA (reference sequence). The CDR3 spans 11 residues. The CDR3 DNA reads as TGCAGTGCTGGGGAACGGACAGGGGCTAAGGTC. Amino acids: CSAGERTGAKV.

This chain uses TRBV28 with TRBJ1-5; D not resolved. The CDR3 spans 14 residues. The germline V and J ends were trimmed by 6 bases and 4 bases, with 13 bases remaining between them. CDR1 and CDR2 from the germline V gene are MDHEN and SYDVKM. The CDR3 DNA is TGTGCCAGCAGCCTCGATCCAAAGAATCAGCCCCAGCATTTT. This codes for CASSLDPKNQPQHF.

V usage is TRBV27 and J usage is TRBJ1-4; 9 bases are shared with TRBD1. The CDR3 extends over 15 amino acids. The germline V gene has CDR1 MNHEY and CDR2 SMNVEV (reference sequence). J lost 3 bases, V lost 6 bases, and 5 bases had no gene match. CDR3 DNA sequence: TGTGCCAGCAGAAGGCGACAGGGGGCTAATGAAAAACTGTTTTTT. Encoded protein: CASRRRQGANEKLFF.

The chain combines TRBV10-3 with TRBJ1-1; weak D call: TRBD1 (5 bases). V lost 4 bases and J 3 bases, leaving 18 bases between the germline ends. This CDR3 has 16 amino acids. From germline, CDR1 is ENHRY and CDR2 SYGVKD. In DNA form, the CDR3 reads TGTGCCATCAGTGGGGGGGGGAAGTTGGCGGACACTGAAGCTTTCTTT. It translates to CAISGGGKLADTEAFF.

The chain has TRBV6-1 and TRBJ1-4; no clear D gene. Germline V gene sequence: CDR1 MNHNS, CDR2 SASEGT. The CDR3 loop spans 14 amino acids. The V and J ends lost 10 bases and 7 bases respectively, with 19 bases between them. The CDR3 region has the DNA TGTGCCACCACGGGAGGAACTGGGGTTGAAAAACTGTTTTTT. Protein product: CATTGGTGVEKLFF.

The V gene is TRBV15, the J gene TRBJ2-7; D is undetermined. CDR1 and CDR2 from the germline V gene are LNHNV and YYDKDF (reference sequence). The CDR3 contains 17 residues. Trimming took 1 base from V and 3 from J, leaving 19 bases between them. The CDR3 DNA sequence: TGTGCCACCAGCAGAGCCTCGGTAGGAGTAGAAATCTACGAGCAGTACTTC. Translation: CATSRASVGVEIYEQYF.

The chain recombines TRBV11-2 with TRBJ2-1; 7 positions match TRBD2. This CDR3 spans 16 amino acids. Germline CDR1 is SGHAT and CDR2 is FQNNGV. With 6 bases clipped from V and 3 bases from J, the junction kept 11 bases outside the gene matches. The CDR3 reads CASSPVVGGFYNEQFF. The CDR3, as DNA: TGTGCCAGCAGTCCCGTTGTGGGAGGGTTCTACAATGAGCAGTTCTTC.

This chain joins TRBV25-1 and TRBJ2-7; D is unresolved. This CDR3 comprises 15 residues. The germline gives CDR1 MGHDK, CDR2 SYGVNS. V dropped 5 bases and J dropped 2 bases, with 16 bases sitting between them. The CDR3 region has the DNA TGTGCCAGCAGTCCGGCGAGACACATCACCTACGAGCAGTACTTC. Translating it yields CASSPARHITYEQYF.

The CDR3 loop reads CASSLLLAGEDEQYF. DNA for the CDR3: TGTGCCAGCAGCCTTCTACTAGCGGGAGAGGACGAGCAGTACTTC. The V call is TRBV4-2, the J call TRBJ2-7; 11 nucleotides agree with TRBD2. The CDR3 runs 15 residues. The V gene's germline CDR1 is LGHNA and CDR2 YNFKEQ. V was clipped by 4 bases and J by 5 bases; unmatched bases: 7.

V is TRBV6-5 and J is TRBJ1-2; 7 nucleotides align to TRBD1. V lost 7 bases and J lost 7; bases outside the gene matches: 6. CDR3 length: 12 residues. Germline CDR1 reads MNHEY; CDR2 reads SVGAGI. This chain's CDR3 is CASKTGLGGYTF. The CDR3 DNA follows: TGTGCCAGCAAGACAGGGTTGGGTGGCTACACCTTC.

This clone was observed a few times. V is TRBV5-1 and J is TRBJ2-7; 15 positions agree with TRBD2. CDR3 length: 17 residues. Germline loops: CDR1 SGHRS, CDR2 YFSETQ. Losses at the gene ends were 2 bases for V and 6 bases for J; bases not matched to a gene: 9. The CDR3 region is CASSFYGLAGGVAEQYF. For the CDR3, the DNA is TGCGCCAGCAGCTTCTATGGACTAGCGGGAGGGGTCGCCGAGCAGTACTTC.

The chain couples TRBV19 to TRBJ1-4, with D perhaps matching TRBD1 (6 bases). Germline assignment: CDR1 LNHDA and CDR2 SQIVND (reference sequence). V dropped 6 bases and J dropped 10 bases, with 18 bases sitting between them. CDR3 length equals 14 residues. The CDR3 reads CASRPLGALGKLFF. CDR3 DNA: TGTGCCAGTAGACCACTGGGGGCTCTCGGAAAACTGTTTTTT.

This clone was observed once. The CDR3 protein is CASSLWGQGARSSTDTQYF. The CDR3 nucleotides read TGTGCCAGCAGTTTATGGGGACAGGGGGCGAGATCTAGCACAGATACGCAGTATTTT. The rearrangement links TRBV28 to TRBJ2-3; TRBD1 matches 12 bases. The germline V gene encodes CDR1 MDHEN and CDR2 SYDVKM. After removal of 0 bases from V and 0 bases from J, the junction contained 7 bases not matched to a gene. CDR3 size: 19 residues.

On this clone: Other DNA sequences of this sample code for an identical CDR3. The chain has TRBV7-2 and TRBJ1-2; D gene ambiguous. The V gene lost 0 bases and the J gene lost 3 bases, with 5 bases spanning the gap. The CDR3 covers 13 residues. CDR1 is SGHTA, CDR2 FQGNSA, per germline. The CDR3 DNA follows: TGTGCCAGCAGCTTAGCAAGGGACTATGGCTACACCTTC. It translates to CASSLARDYGYTF.

The rearrangement uses TRBV6-1 and TRBJ2-7; D not resolved. In germline, CDR1 is MNHNS, CDR2 SASEGT. The CDR3 length is 15 residues. V lost 6 bases, J lost 2 bases, and 17 bases lay in between. CDR3 region: CASRNPFRQTYEQYF. CDR3 DNA sequence: TGTGCCAGCAGAAATCCCTTCCGCCAAACCTACGAGCAGTACTTC.